These 16 T cell receptor beta chains were all obtained from the same sample, sequenced in a study of response to subunit inactivated influenza vaccine. TCRdb analysed the RT-PCR reads with MiXCR anew, one entry per CDR3 protein. The sample includes 450,000 to 500,000 distinct CDR3 sequences, approximately 11% of them seen just once. Here the sequenced sample was PBMCs from blood, taken about 40 days after vaccination. These receptors were collected from a man in his fifties or sixties who received an inactivated influenza vaccine.

This chain links TRBV15 with TRBJ2-5; 7 nucleotides agree with TRBD2. The CDR3 contains 17 residues. The V gene's germline CDR1 is LNHNV and CDR2 YYDKDF (reference sequence). After removal of 1 base from V and 1 base from J, the junction contained 9 bases not matched to a gene. As DNA, the CDR3 is TGTGCCACCAGCAGAGCACCGGGCGGGGGATTCCAAGAGACCCAGTACTTC. Its protein is CATSRAPGGGFQETQYF.

This clonotype was detected a few times. The V and J genes are TRBV7-9 and TRBJ1-1, with D perhaps TRBD1 (6 bases). Germline V gene data show CDR1 as SEHNR and CDR2 as FQNEAQ (reference sequence). The CDR3 is made up of 16 amino acids. Trimming stripped 2 bases from V and 3 bases from J, with 16 bases between. The CDR3 DNA is TGTGCCAGCAGCTTACCCCCGGGACATTCCTACACTGAAGCTTTCTTT. It yields the protein CASSLPPGHSYTEAFF.

This clonotype has more than one count but fewer than ten. The V and J genes are TRBV20-1 and TRBJ1-2; possible D gene TRBD1, 5 bases. This CDR3 has 13 residues. The V gene lost 7 bases and the J gene lost 3 bases, with 15 bases spanning the gap. Germline CDR1 reads DFQATT; CDR2 reads SNEGSKA (reference sequence). Written as DNA, the CDR3 is TGCAGTGTTAGGGCAGAGGGACACTATGGCTACACCTTC. Translation gives CSVRAEGHYGYTF.

This rearrangement joins TRBV2 to TRBJ2-5; D unclear. The CDR3 sequence is 11 residues long. The V end was cut by 4 bases, the J end by 6 bases, with 6 bases between. Looked up from germline, CDR1 is SNHLY and CDR2 is FYNNEI. CDR3 sequence: CASSVSKTQYF. The CDR3 DNA reads TGTGCCAGCAGTGTCTCTAAGACCCAGTACTTC.

This clonotype was counted many times. The CDR3 loop is CSARPNLAFTDTQYF. As DNA, the CDR3 is TGCAGTGCTAGACCGAACCTAGCGTTCACAGATACGCAGTATTTT. The chain employs TRBV20-1 and TRBJ2-3, with D tentatively TRBD2 (6 bases). The CDR3 consists of 15 residues. Germline CDR1 DFQATT, CDR2 SNEGSKA (reference sequence). Trimming took 2 bases from V and 2 from J, leaving 14 bases between them.

This chain joins TRBV11-3 and TRBJ2-7; D possibly corresponds to TRBD2 (5 bases). CDR1 and CDR2 (germline): SGHNT, YENEEA. V dropped 0 bases and J dropped 5 bases, with 8 bases sitting between them. The CDR3 runs 13 residues. CDR3 in amino acids: CASSLDARDEQYF. Written as DNA, the CDR3 is TGTGCCAGCAGCTTAGATGCGCGGGACGAGCAGTACTTC.

This clonotype was picked up a small number of times. V usage is TRBV5-1 and J usage is TRBJ2-3; D might be TRBD2 (6 bases). Trimming left V 0 bases short and J 1 base short, with 12 bases between. This CDR3 contains 16 residues. Germline V gene lookup returns CDR1 SGHRS and CDR2 YFSETQ. The CDR3 loop is CASSLAVGGGTDTQYF. The CDR3 DNA follows: TGCGCCAGCAGCTTGGCGGTTGGCGGGGGCACAGATACGCAGTATTTT.

This clonotype was counted a few times. The J gene is TRBJ2-1, the V gene TRBV24-1, with 7 nucleotides matching TRBD2. Per germline, CDR1 KGHDR and CDR2 SFDVKD. The junction had 9 bases not matched to a gene; V was cut back by 3 bases and J by 5 bases. The CDR3 is 16 amino acids. The CDR3 nucleotides are TGTGCCACCAGTGATGGCCTAGCGGCAGTAAACAATGAGCAGTTCTTC. This sequence encodes CATSDGLAAVNNEQFF.

The J gene is TRBJ2-7, the V gene TRBV7-2; 8 nucleotides align to TRBD1. Germline trimming cut 7 bases from V and 4 bases from J; bases unmatched to any gene: 6. Germline V gene data show CDR1 as SGHTA and CDR2 as FQGNSA. CDR3 length: 13 amino acids. DNA of the CDR3: TGTGCCAGCACCGAGGGACAGGAGTACGAGCAGTACTTC. Amino acids: CASTEGQEYEQYF.

This chain links TRBV29-1 with TRBJ2-7, with 10 bases lining up with TRBD2. CDR1 is SQVTM, CDR2 ANQGSEA, per germline. CDR3 size: 17 residues. After removal of 0 bases from V and 2 bases from J, the junction contained 10 bases not matched to a gene. CDR3 residues: CSVEDGGTSGTTYEQYF. CDR3 sequence (DNA): TGCAGCGTTGAAGATGGCGGTACTAGCGGGACGACCTACGAGCAGTACTTC.

Only a few counts were recorded for this clonotype. V is TRBV5-5 and J is TRBJ2-6; D is ambiguous. Trimming stripped 2 bases from V and 3 bases from J, with 6 bases between. The CDR3 extends over 14 amino acids. Germline-derived CDR1 and CDR2 are SGHKS and YYEKEE (reference sequence). CDR3 region: CASSFTDGANVLTF. CDR3 DNA: TGTGCCAGCAGCTTTACAGATGGGGCCAACGTCCTGACTTTC. Full variable domain (remainder filled in from reference TRBV5-5 and TRBJ2-6): DAGVTQSPTHLIKTRGQQVTLRCSPISGHKSVSWYQQVLGQGPQFIFQYYEKEERGRGNFPDRFSARQFPNYSSELNVNALLLGDSALYLCASSFTDGANVLTFGAGSRLTVL.

This clonotype was counted only a few times. This chain connects TRBV20-1 to TRBJ1-5; D ambiguous. Per the germline V gene, CDR1 is DFQATT and CDR2 is SNEGSKA (reference sequence). There are 14 residues in the CDR3. V lost 2 bases to trimming and J lost 4 bases, with 12 bases between them. CDR3: CSARPRRVNQPQHF. Here the CDR3 DNA reads TGCAGTGCTAGACCCCGACGGGTAAATCAGCCCCAGCATTTT.

Written as DNA, the CDR3 is TGTGCCATCAGTGAGGGGACAGCTAACTATGGCTACACCTTC. It specifies CAISEGTANYGYTF. The chain has TRBV10-3 and TRBJ1-2; 7 bases are a match to TRBD1. This CDR3 region has 14 residues. The V segment lost 2 bases and the J segment 0 bases; nucleotides outside the gene matches: 0. Germline CDR1 and CDR2: ENHRY and SYGVKD.

A few counts support this clonotype. This chain uses TRBV5-6 with TRBJ1-4; no clear D. CDR1 is SGHDT, CDR2 YYEEEE, per germline. V was cut by 2 bases and J by 5 bases, with 10 bases left in between. The CDR3 covers 14 residues. The chain's CDR3 is CASSFYRPNEKLFF. In nucleotides, the CDR3 is TGTGCCAGCAGCTTCTACAGACCAAATGAAAAACTGTTTTTT. The full variable domain, completed using reference TRBV5-6 and TRBJ1-4, is DAGVTQSPTHLIKTRGQQVTLRCSPKSGHDTVSWYQQALGQGPQFIFQYYEEEERQRGNFPDRFSGHQFPNYSSELNVNALLLGDSALYLCASSFYRPNEKLFFGSGTQLSVL.

The genes are TRBV25-1 and TRBJ2-7; TRBD1 agrees at 9 bases. CDR3 length: 15 amino acids. Germline trimming cut 5 bases from V and 3 bases from J; bases unmatched to any gene: 8. Per the germline V gene, CDR1 is MGHDK and CDR2 is SYGVNS. CDR3 residues: CASSPWDRDLYEQYF. For the CDR3, the DNA is TGTGCCAGCAGTCCTTGGGACAGGGACCTCTACGAGCAGTACTTC.

This clonotype was seen repeatedly, ten times or more. V is TRBV12-3 or TRBV12-4 and J is TRBJ1-4, with 10 bases lining up with TRBD1. The CDR3 runs to 15 residues. V trimming: 6 bases; J trimming: 6 bases; junction bases outside the gene matches: 7. This CDR3 is CASSTMGTGDEKLFF. The DNA of the CDR3 is TGTGCCAGCAGCACTATGGGGACAGGGGATGAAAAACTGTTTTTT.